Each of the 8 T cell receptor beta chains below was sequenced from the same sample in a study of CD8 T cells in Susac syndrome. The RNA input was about 0.5 to 1 ug, and it was reverse transcribed with random hexamers. TCRdb ran MiXCR on the immunoSEQ multiplex PCR reads and lists one entry per CDR3 protein. Counted here are about 210,000 distinct CDR3 sequences, 95% occurring once; the ten biggest clones make up 0.085% to 0.095%. Sequencing input: CD4+ T cells from PBMCs. All receptors derive from a human donor with multiple sclerosis.

The genes are TRBV3-1 and TRBJ2-5, with 8 bases lining up with TRBD1. The CDR3 totals 18 residues. V dropped 2 bases and J dropped 4; count of bases not matched to a gene: 15. The V gene's germline CDR1 is LGHDT and CDR2 YNNKEL (reference sequence). For the CDR3, the DNA is TGTGCCAGCAGCCAACACACCCGATCACGACAGGGGTTAGAGACCCAGTACTTC. Protein: CASSQHTRSRQGLETQYF.

The chain couples TRBV20-1 to TRBJ2-1; 8 positions match TRBD2. V trimming: 2 bases; J trimming: 8 bases; junction bases outside the gene matches: 8. This CDR3 contains 14 residues. Germline CDR1 and CDR2: DFQATT and SNEGSKA (reference sequence). CDR3 region: CSARFSGSLDEQFF. CDR3 coding DNA: TGCAGTGCTAGATTCAGCGGGAGTCTCGATGAGCAGTTCTTC.

The chain employs TRBV27 and TRBJ2-1; D is uncertain. V was clipped by 5 bases and J by 6 bases, with 14 bases between them. Germline CDR1 MNHEY, CDR2 SMNVEV (reference sequence). This CDR3 has 14 residues. CDR3 loop: CASSTKAMSNEQFF. Here the CDR3 DNA reads TGTGCCAGCAGTACGAAGGCCATGTCCAATGAGCAGTTCTTC.

This chain links TRBV2 with TRBJ1-2; D unresolved. Between the trimmed V and J ends, which lost 4 bases and 8 bases, there was a span of 14 bases. The CDR3 is 13 amino acids. Germline assignment: CDR1 SNHLY and CDR2 FYNNEI. CDR3 loop: CASSVGVTGGYTF. The CDR3 DNA reads as TGTGCCAGCAGTGTTGGGGTCACGGGGGGCTACACCTTC.

This CDR3 reads CASSLRTSGYEQFF. CDR3 coding DNA: TGTGCCAGCAGCCTGCGGACTAGCGGGTATGAGCAGTTCTTC. J is TRBJ2-1 and V is TRBV3-1, with 11 bases matching TRBD2. Germline CDR1 LGHDT, CDR2 YNNKEL (reference sequence). Trimming took 4 bases from V and 8 from J; bases not matched to a gene: 4. The CDR3 runs to 14 residues.

This clonotype came up once. The chain employs TRBV7-9 and TRBJ1-1; D unclear. The CDR3 is 11 amino acids. Germline V gene sequence: CDR1 SEHNR, CDR2 FQNEAQ (reference sequence). V was pared by 8 bases and J by 5 bases, with 9 bases between. The CDR3 DNA reads as TGTGCCAGCGGATTAAGGACTGAAGCTTTCTTT. Its translation is CASGLRTEAFF. The full variable domain, in which reference TRBV7-9 and TRBJ1-1 provide the parts outside the CDR3, is DTGVSQNPRHKITKRGQNVTFRCDPISEHNRLYWYRQTLGQGPEFLTYFQNEAQLEKSRLLSDRFSAERPKGSFSTLEIQRTEQGDSAMYLCASGLRTEAFFGQGTRLTVV.

The chain combines TRBV20-1 with TRBJ2-1, with 8 bases aligning to TRBD2. The germline V gene encodes CDR1 DFQATT and CDR2 SNEGSKA (reference sequence). The CDR3 totals 13 residues. V gave up 3 bases and J gave up 4 bases; unmatched junction bases: 2. CDR3 sequence: CSASGRGYNEQFF. In DNA form, the CDR3 reads TGCAGTGCTAGCGGGAGGGGATACAATGAGCAGTTCTTC.

The chain recombines TRBV9 with TRBJ1-6; D might be TRBD1 (5 bases). Between the trimmed V and J ends, which lost 0 bases and 8 bases, there was a span of 15 bases. The CDR3 is 16 amino acids. Germline assignment: CDR1 SGDLS and CDR2 YYNGEE. The CDR3 loop reads CASSVDPTGRDSPLHF. For the CDR3, the DNA is TGTGCCAGCAGCGTAGACCCAACGGGGCGGGATTCACCCCTCCACTTT.